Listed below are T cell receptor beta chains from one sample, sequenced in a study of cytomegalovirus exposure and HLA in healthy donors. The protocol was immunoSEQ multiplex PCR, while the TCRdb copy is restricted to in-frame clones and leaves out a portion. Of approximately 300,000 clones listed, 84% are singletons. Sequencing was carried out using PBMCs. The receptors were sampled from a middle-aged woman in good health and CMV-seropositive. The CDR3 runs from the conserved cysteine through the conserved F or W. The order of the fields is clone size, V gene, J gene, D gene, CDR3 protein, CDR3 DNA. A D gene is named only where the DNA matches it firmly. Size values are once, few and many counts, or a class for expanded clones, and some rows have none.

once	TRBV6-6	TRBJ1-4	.	CASSYSKGGAYEKLFF	TGTGCCAGCAGTTACTCGAAAGGGGGGGCATATGAAAAACTGTTTTTT
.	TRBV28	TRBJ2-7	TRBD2	CASSLTSDITSAHSYEQYF	TGTGCCAGCAGCCTCACTTCCGACATTACTAGCGCCCACTCCTACGAGCAGTACTTC
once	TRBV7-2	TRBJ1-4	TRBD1	CASSPGGAGEKLFF	TGTGCCAGCAGCCCAGGGGGCGCCGGGGAAAAACTGTTTTTT
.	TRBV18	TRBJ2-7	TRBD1	CASSMPGQGSYEQYF	TGTGCCAGCTCAATGCCGGGACAGGGCTCCTACGAGCAGTACTTC
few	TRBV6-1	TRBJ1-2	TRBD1	CASSEAQQGAYGYTF	TGTGCCAGCAGTGAAGCTCAACAGGGGGCCTATGGCTACACCTTC
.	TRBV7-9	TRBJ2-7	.	CASSFSTSYEQYF	TGTGCCAGCAGCTTTTCTACCTCCTACGAGCAGTACTTC
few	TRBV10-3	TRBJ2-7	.	CAIRGVAGGAGEQYF	TGTGCCATCAGGGGGGTGGCGGGCGGGGCCGGCGAGCAGTACTTC
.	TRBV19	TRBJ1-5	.	CASSIVAGNQPQHF	TGTGCCAGTAGTATAGTAGCGGGCAATCAGCCCCAGCATTTT
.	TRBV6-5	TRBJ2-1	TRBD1	CASRGTGRDEQFF	TGTGCCAGCAGGGGGACAGGGCGTGATGAGCAGTTCTTC
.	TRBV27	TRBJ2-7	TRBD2	CASGSPRGGRAFGEQYF	TGTGCCAGCGGGTCCCCAAGGGGCGGGAGGGCCTTCGGCGAGCAGTACTTC
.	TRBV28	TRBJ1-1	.	CASSSPLNTEAFF	TGTGCCAGCAGTTCTCCTCTCAACACTGAAGCTTTCTTT
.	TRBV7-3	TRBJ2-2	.	CASSLLTTGELFF	TGTGCCAGCAGCCTTCTGACAACCGGGGAGCTGTTTTTT
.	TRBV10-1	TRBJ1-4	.	CASSPPPTRRLNEKLFF	TGCGCCAGCAGCCCCCCCCCAACTCGGAGGCTTAATGAAAAACTGTTTTTT
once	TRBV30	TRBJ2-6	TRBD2	CACVAGGSGANVLTF	TGTGCCTGTGTAGCGGGAGGGTCTGGGGCCAACGTCCTGACTTTC
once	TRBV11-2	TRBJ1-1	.	CASSLGVSNTEAFF	TGTGCCAGCAGCTTAGGGGTTAGCAACACTGAAGCTTTCTTT
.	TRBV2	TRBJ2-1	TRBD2	CASSALAGRVAEQFF	TGTGCCAGCAGCGCACTAGCGGGTAGGGTTGCTGAGCAGTTCTTC
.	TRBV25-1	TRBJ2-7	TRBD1	CASSADRDYEQYF	TGTGCCAGCAGTGCGGACAGGGACTACGAGCAGTACTTC
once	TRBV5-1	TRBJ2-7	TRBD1	CASSLAQGKYDEQYF	TGCGCCAGCAGCCTAGCACAGGGGAAATATGACGAGCAGTACTTC
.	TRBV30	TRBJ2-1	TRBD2	CAWSVGTSGNNEQFF	TGTGCCTGGAGTGTAGGGACTAGCGGCAACAATGAGCAGTTCTTC
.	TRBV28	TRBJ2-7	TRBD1	CASSLQGAGPREVGQYF	TGTGCCAGCAGTTTACAGGGGGCCGGGCCCAGGGAGGTGGGGCAGTACTTC
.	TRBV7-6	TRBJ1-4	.	CASSPRSGTATNEKLFF	TGTGCCAGCAGCCCCCGTTCGGGGACTGCAACTAATGAAAAACTGTTTTTT
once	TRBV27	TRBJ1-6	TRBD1	CASSLSRTGGSLHF	TGTGCCAGCAGTTTATCCCGGACAGGGGGGTCCCTCCACTTT
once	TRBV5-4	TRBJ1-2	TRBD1	CASSLDRGNGYTF	TGTGCCAGCAGCTTGGACAGGGGGAATGGCTACACCTTC
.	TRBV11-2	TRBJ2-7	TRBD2	CASSLMTSGSYEQYF	TGTGCCAGCAGCTTGATGACTAGCGGGAGTTACGAGCAGTACTTC
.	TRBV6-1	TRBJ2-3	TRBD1	CASSEKQGAFSTDTQYF	TGTGCCAGCAGTGAAAAACAGGGGGCTTTTAGCACAGATACGCAGTATTTT
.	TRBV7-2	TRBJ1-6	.	CASSLIQDYNSPLHF	TGTGCCAGCAGCTTAATTCAGGACTATAATTCACCCCTCCACTTT
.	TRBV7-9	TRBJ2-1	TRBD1	CASSRGQGATNSYNEQFF	TGTGCCAGCAGCCGAGGACAGGGGGCGACCAATTCCTACAATGAGCAGTTCTTC
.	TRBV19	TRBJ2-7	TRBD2	CASSFSGSSYEQYF	TGTGCCAGTAGTTTTAGCGGGAGCTCCTACGAGCAGTACTTC
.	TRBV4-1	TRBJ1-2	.	CASSQDLFWGLDYGYTF	TGCGCCAGCAGCCAAGATCTATTTTGGGGACTGGACTATGGCTACACCTTC
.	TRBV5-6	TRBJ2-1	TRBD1	CASSSSGGSSYNEQFF	TGTGCCAGCAGCTCTTCAGGGGGTAGCTCCTACAATGAGCAGTTCTTC
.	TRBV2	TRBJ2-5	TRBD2	CASTSSGVGVSETQYF	TGTGCCAGCACCAGTAGCGGGGTGGGTGTATCGGAGACCCAGTACTTC
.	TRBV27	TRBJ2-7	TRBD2	CASSPGLAGASEQYF	TGTGCCAGCAGTCCCGGACTAGCGGGAGCTTCCGAGCAGTACTTC
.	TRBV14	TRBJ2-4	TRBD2	CASSQEAGVRNIQYF	TGTGCCAGCAGCCAAGAAGCGGGAGTGAGGAACATTCAGTACTTC
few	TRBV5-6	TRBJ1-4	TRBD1	CASSRWVTGDEKLFF	TGTGCCAGCAGCCGCTGGGTTACAGGGGATGAAAAACTGTTTTTT
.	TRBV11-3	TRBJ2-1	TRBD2	CASSLQGGSDEQFF	TGTGCCAGCAGCTTACAGGGCGGGAGTGATGAGCAGTTCTTC
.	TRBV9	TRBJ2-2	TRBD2	CASKPGGYTGELFF	TGTGCCAGCAAACCCGGGGGGTACACCGGGGAGCTGTTTTTT
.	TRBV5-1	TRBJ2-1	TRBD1	CASSFRTPGQGIGEQFF	TGCGCCAGCAGCTTCCGGACACCGGGACAGGGGATAGGTGAGCAGTTCTTC
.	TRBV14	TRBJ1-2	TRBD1	CASREQGNYGYTF	TGTGCCAGCAGGGAACAGGGGAACTATGGCTACACCTTC
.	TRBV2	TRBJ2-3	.	CASSDKTPTTTDTQYF	TGTGCCAGCAGTGATAAGACTCCAACTACCACAGATACGCAGTATTTT
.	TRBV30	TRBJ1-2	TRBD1	CAWRGQNNYGYTF	TGTGCCTGGAGGGGACAGAATAACTATGGCTACACCTTC
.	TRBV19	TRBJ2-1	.	CASSILEGSEQFF	TGTGCCAGTAGTATCCTAGAGGGCAGTGAGCAGTTCTTC
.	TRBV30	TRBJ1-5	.	CAWSSERNQPQHF	TGTGCCTGGAGTTCGGAGAGGAATCAGCCCCAGCATTTT
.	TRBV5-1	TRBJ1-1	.	CASSLRAGHEAFF	TGCGCCAGCAGCTTGCGGGCAGGGCATGAGGCTTTCTTT
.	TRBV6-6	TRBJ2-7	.	CASSRTGGGYEQYF	TGTGCCAGCAGTCGCACGGGGGGCGGCTACGAGCAGTACTTC
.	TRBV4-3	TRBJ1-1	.	CASSQDPPGLNTEAFF	TGCGCCAGCAGCCAAGATCCTCCGGGTTTGAACACTGAAGCTTTCTTT
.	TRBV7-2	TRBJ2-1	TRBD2	CASSLRLAGGSDEQFF	TGTGCCAGCAGCCTCAGACTAGCGGGAGGGTCGGATGAGCAGTTCTTC
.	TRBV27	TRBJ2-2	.	CASSTPTITGELFF	TGTGCCAGCAGTACGCCGACAATCACCGGGGAGCTGTTTTTT
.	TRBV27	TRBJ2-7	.	CASSSPSGNEQYF	TGTGCCAGCAGTTCTCCTTCGGGGAACGAGCAGTACTTC
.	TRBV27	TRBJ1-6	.	CASSLSGGIYNSPLHF	TGTGCCAGCAGTTTATCGGGGGGGATCTATAATTCACCCCTCCACTTT
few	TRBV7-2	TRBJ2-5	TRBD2	CASSLGLAGGRTETQYF	TGTGCCAGCAGCTTAGGACTAGCGGGCGGGAGAACGGAGACCCAGTACTTC
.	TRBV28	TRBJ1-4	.	CASSAPGVINEKLFF	TGTGCCAGCAGTGCCCCAGGTGTTATTAATGAAAAACTGTTTTTT